This T cell receptor (beta chain) was recorded in a study of cytomegalovirus exposure and HLA in healthy donors. Concerning this clone: Its antigen is unidentified.

Findings and caveats of the study: Cytomegalovirus status, reportedly, was diagnosed with high specificity and sensitivity by the classifier. Presence/absence analyses rested on an assumption that sequencing depth was roughly uniform across donors.

The PCR made use of 60 Vbeta and 13 Jbeta primers. The assay was immunoSEQ multiplex PCR, and TCRdb's table has in-frame clones only and misses some. The top ten hold about 9% of the sample, which has about 43,000 clones, about 60% seen once. This CDR3 is 14 amino acids long. J gave up 4 bases and V 5 bases, and 4 bases lay outside the gene matches. Germline V gene lookup returns CDR1 SNHLY and CDR2 FYNNEI. The sample taken for sequencing was PBMCs. This receptor was identified in a human donor in good health. This rearrangement joins TRBV2 to TRBJ2-3; TRBD1 matches at 9 bases. CDR3 residues: CASSRDREADTQYF. CDR3 nucleotide sequence: TGTGCCAGCAGTAGGGACAGGGAGGCAGATACGCAGTATTTT.